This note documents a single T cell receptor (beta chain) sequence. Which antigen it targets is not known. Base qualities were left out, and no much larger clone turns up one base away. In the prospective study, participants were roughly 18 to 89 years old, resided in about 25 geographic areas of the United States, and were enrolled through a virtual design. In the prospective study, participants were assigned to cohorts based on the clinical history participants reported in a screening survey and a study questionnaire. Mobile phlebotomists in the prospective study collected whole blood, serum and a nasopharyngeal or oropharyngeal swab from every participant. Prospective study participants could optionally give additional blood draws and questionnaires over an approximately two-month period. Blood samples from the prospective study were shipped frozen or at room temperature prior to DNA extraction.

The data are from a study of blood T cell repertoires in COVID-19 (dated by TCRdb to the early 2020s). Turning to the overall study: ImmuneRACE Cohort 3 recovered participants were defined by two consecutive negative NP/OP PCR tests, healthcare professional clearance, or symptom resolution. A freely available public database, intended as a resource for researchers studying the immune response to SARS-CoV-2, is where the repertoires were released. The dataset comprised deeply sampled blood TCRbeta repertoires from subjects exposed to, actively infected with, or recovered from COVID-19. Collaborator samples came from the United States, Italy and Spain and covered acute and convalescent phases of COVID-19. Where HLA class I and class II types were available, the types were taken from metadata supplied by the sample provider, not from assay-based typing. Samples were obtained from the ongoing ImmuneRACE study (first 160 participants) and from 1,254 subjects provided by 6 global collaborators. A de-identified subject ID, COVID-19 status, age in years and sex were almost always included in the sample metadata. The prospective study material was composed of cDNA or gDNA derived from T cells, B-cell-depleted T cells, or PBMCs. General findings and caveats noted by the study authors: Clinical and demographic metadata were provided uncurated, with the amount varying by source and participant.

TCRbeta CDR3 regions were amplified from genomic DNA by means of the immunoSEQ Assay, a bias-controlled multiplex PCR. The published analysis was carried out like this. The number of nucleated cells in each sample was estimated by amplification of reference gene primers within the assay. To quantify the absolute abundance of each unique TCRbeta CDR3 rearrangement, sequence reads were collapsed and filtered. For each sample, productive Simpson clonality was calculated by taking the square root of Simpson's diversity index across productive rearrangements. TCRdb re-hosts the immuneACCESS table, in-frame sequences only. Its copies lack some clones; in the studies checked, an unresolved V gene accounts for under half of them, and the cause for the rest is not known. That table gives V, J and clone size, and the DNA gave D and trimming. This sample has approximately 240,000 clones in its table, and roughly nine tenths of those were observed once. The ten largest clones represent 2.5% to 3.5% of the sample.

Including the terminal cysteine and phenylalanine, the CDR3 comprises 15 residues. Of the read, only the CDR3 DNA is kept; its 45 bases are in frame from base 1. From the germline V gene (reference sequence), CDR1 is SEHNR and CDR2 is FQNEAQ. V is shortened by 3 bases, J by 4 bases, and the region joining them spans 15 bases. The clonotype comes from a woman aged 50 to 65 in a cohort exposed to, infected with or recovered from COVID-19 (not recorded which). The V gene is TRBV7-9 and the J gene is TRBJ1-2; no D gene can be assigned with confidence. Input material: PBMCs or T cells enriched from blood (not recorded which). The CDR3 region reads CASSLDGGTFYGYTF. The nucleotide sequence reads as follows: TGTGCCAGCAGCTTGGACGGAGGAACTTTCTATGGCTACACCTTC.